This TCR beta chain was captured in a study of monozygotic twins with inflammatory bowel disease. In germline, CDR1 is SGHNT, CDR2 YYREEE (reference sequence). This CDR3 is 15 amino acids long. Comment on this clonotype: Its specificity is not known.

TCRdb reprocessed the 5' RACE reads; each CDR3 protein has one entry and no DNA is given. The sample has around 190,000 distinct CDR3 sequences. Regarding the study as a whole: Those with IBD had lower TCRbeta diversity (inverse Simpson) than their healthy co-twins did. Discordant twins had repertoire similarity that did not differ from that of concordant twins, possibly from limited power.

Donors each gave over 2 ml of blood. The template was total RNA from whole blood, with no T cell sorting. The sequence derives from a human donor with ulcerative colitis or Crohn's disease, or a healthy co-twin of an affected twin (not recorded which). Sequenced input: blood. The chain combines TRBV5-4 with TRBJ2-1; the D call of TRBD2 rests on TCRdb alone, since no DNA is present to check it. Here the CDR3 reads CASSPIGLKANEQFF.